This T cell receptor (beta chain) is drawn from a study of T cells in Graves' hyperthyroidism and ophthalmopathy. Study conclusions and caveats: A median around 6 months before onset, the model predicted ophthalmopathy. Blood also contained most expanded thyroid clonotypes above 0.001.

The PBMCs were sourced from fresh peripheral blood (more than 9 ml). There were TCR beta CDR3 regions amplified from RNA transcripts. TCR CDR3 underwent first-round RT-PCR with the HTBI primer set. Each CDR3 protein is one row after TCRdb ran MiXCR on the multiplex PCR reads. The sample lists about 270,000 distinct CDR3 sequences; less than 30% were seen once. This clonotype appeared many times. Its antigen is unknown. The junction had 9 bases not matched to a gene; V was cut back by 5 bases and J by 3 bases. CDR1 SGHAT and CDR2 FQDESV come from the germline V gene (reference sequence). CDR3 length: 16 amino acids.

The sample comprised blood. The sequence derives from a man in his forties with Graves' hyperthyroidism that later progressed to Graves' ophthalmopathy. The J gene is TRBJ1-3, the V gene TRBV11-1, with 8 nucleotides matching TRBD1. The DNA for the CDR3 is TGTGCCAGCAGCCCCAACGGACAGGGAGGTGGAAACACCATATATTTT. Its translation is CASSPNGQGGGNTIYF.